The 25 T cell receptor beta chains reported below all come from one sample, sequenced in a study of response to subunit inactivated influenza vaccine. TCRdb recomputed calls from the RT-PCR reads with MiXCR, one row per CDR3 protein. The table shows roughly 650,000 distinct CDR3 sequences, with 11% to 15% occurring only once. The sequencing used PBMCs from blood, collected around 15 days before vaccination. Source of these receptors: a man aged 50 or older who received an inactivated influenza vaccine.

This clonotype turned up a few times. V usage is TRBV12-3 or TRBV12-4 and J usage is TRBJ2-5; D could derive from TRBD1 or TRBD2 (5 bases each). This CDR3 is 16 amino acids long. V gave up 6 bases and J gave up 5 bases, with 22 bases separating them. The CDR3 coding sequence is TGTGCCAGCAGCCGCAACGGGGCTAGTTTAAGTGAGACCCAGTACTTC. This encodes CASSRNGASLSETQYF.

The chain couples TRBV20-1 to TRBJ2-7; 7 positions match TRBD1. V lost 4 bases, J lost 3 bases, and 9 bases stayed unmatched. The CDR3 contains 14 residues. Germline lookup yields CDR1 DFQATT and CDR2 SNEGSKA (reference sequence). The CDR3 sequence: CSATGQARYYEQYF. As DNA, the CDR3 is TGCAGTGCTACCGGACAGGCCAGATACTACGAGCAGTACTTC.

The V gene is TRBV23-1, the J gene TRBJ2-3; unclear D gene. TRBV23-1 is an ORF; its function is uncertain. The ends were cut back, 6 bases at V and 2 bases at J, with 9 bases in the middle. CDR3 length equals 13 residues. The DNA for the CDR3 is TGCGCCAGCAGCGATCCGTTCACAGATACGCAGTATTTT. Translating gives CASSDPFTDTQYF.

This clonotype was observed a handful of times. The chain combines TRBV6-5 with TRBJ2-2; 15 bases are a match to TRBD2. After removal of 4 bases from V and 7 bases from J, the junction contained 7 bases not matched to a gene. The germline V gene encodes CDR1 MNHEY and CDR2 SVGAGI. This CDR3 is 17 amino acids long. CDR3 sequence reads: CASSWTSGGALVGELFF. For the CDR3, the DNA is TGTGCCAGCAGTTGGACTAGCGGGGGGGCCTTGGTCGGGGAGCTGTTTTTT.

At least ten counts were recorded for this clonotype. V gene TRBV3-1 combines with J gene TRBJ2-1, with D possibly matching TRBD2 (5 bases). The germline V gene encodes CDR1 LGHDT and CDR2 YNNKEL (reference sequence). The ends were cut back, 7 bases at V and 8 bases at J, with 24 bases in the middle. This CDR3 region has 16 residues. The CDR3 bases are TGTGCCAGCACCCGGGGAACACCAGACCATGGCGATGAGCAGTTCTTC. Amino acid sequence: CASTRGTPDHGDEQFF.

The chain carries TRBV6-2 or TRBV6-3 and TRBJ2-1; 16 bases map to TRBD2. CDR1 MNHEY and CDR2 SVGEGT come from the germline V gene. The CDR3 consists of 18 residues. V lost 6 bases to trimming and J lost 1 base; unmatched junction nucleotides: 6. CDR3 protein: CASSTGTSGRGSYNEQFF. The CDR3 DNA reads as TGTGCCAGCAGCACCGGGACTAGCGGGAGGGGATCCTACAATGAGCAGTTCTTC.

This chain links TRBV4-3 with TRBJ1-4, with no clear D. The CDR3 is 15 amino acids. Trimming removed 0 bases from V and 4 bases from J, with 9 bases in between. CDR1 LGHNA and CDR2 YSLEER come from the germline V gene. CDR3 sequence reads: CASSQDPRYNEKLFF. The DNA of the CDR3 is TGCGCCAGCAGCCAAGATCCCAGATATAATGAAAAACTGTTTTTT.

This chain joins TRBV7-3 and TRBJ2-3, with 12 bases that match TRBD2. The germline V gene encodes CDR1 SGHTA and CDR2 FQGTGA. With 0 bases clipped from V and 3 bases from J, the junction kept 13 bases outside the gene matches. This CDR3 contains 20 residues. CDR3 DNA sequence: TGTGCCAGCAGCTTAACCCGAGGGGTCCCGACTAGCGGGGGTACAGATACGCAGTATTTT. This encodes CASSLTRGVPTSGGTDTQYF. The variable domain in full, with the rest retrieved from reference TRBV7-3 and TRBJ2-3, is GAGVSQTPSNKVTEKGKYVELRCDPISGHTALYWYRQSLGQGPEFLIYFQGTGAADDSGLPNDRFFAVRPEGSVSTLKIQRTERGDSAVYLCASSLTRGVPTSGGTDTQYFGPGTRLTVL.

This clonotype was detected only a few times. The chain combines TRBV5-1 with TRBJ1-1, with D possibly TRBD1 on 5 matching bases. Germline V CDR1 and CDR2: SGHRS, YFSETQ. Trimming stripped 6 bases from V and 1 base from J, with 10 bases between. This CDR3 is 13 amino acids long. The CDR3, as DNA: TGCGCCAGCACCCAGGGTTCGAACACTGAAGCTTTCTTT. Translated: CASTQGSNTEAFF.

A note on this clonotype: A much larger clone differs by one base, so this may be a read error. The rearrangement links TRBV6-2 or TRBV6-3 to TRBJ1-4; 9 positions match TRBD1. Germline V gives CDR1 MNHEY, CDR2 SVGEGT. This CDR3 has 16 residues. V gave up 2 bases and J gave up 8 bases; unmatched junction bases: 9. CDR3 DNA sequence: TGTGCCAGCAGTTACGCGGTCGGGACAGGGTACGAAAAACTGTTTTTT. Its translation is CASSYAVGTGYEKLFF.

V gene TRBV28 combines with J gene TRBJ1-1, with 7 positions matching TRBD1. Looked up from germline, CDR1 is MDHEN and CDR2 is SYDVKM. The CDR3 covers 15 residues. The ends lost 0 bases at V and 1 base at J; junction bases unmatched: 2. The CDR3, as DNA: TGTGCCAGCAGTTTATGGTCAGGGGGGAACACTGAAGCTTTCTTT. Its protein product is CASSLWSGGNTEAFF.

This chain joins TRBV7-2 and TRBJ2-3; 9 positions agree with TRBD1. The J segment lost 4 bases and the V segment lost 5 bases, leaving 10 bases of the junction unmatched. Germline CDR1 is SGHTA and CDR2 is FQGNSA. This CDR3 has 16 amino acids. The DNA of the CDR3 is TGTGCCAGCAGCCAGCCGGGACAGGGTGGGCCAGATACGCAGTATTTT. It specifies CASSQPGQGGPDTQYF. The full variable domain, in which reference TRBV7-2 and TRBJ2-3 provide the parts outside the CDR3, is GAGVSQSPSNKVTEKGKDVELRCDPISGHTALYWYRQSLGQGLEFLIYFQGNSAPDKSGLPSDRFSAERTGGSVSTLTIQRTQQEDSAVYLCASSQPGQGGPDTQYFGPGTRLTVL.

This clonotype has at least ten counts. V gene TRBV9 combines with J gene TRBJ2-1; 7 bases match TRBD2. J was trimmed by 6 bases and V by 4 bases; bases with no gene match: 10. This CDR3 has 15 amino acids. Germline assignment: CDR1 SGDLS and CDR2 YYNGEE. CDR3: CASSLEAGVGNEQFF. CDR3 DNA: TGTGCCAGCAGCCTTGAGGCGGGGGTCGGCAATGAGCAGTTCTTC. The full variable domain, in which reference TRBV9 and TRBJ2-1 provide the parts outside the CDR3, is DSGVTQTPKHLITATGQRVTLRCSPRSGDLSVYWYQQSLDQGLQFLIQYYNGEERAKGNILERFSAQQFPDLHSELNLSSLELGDSALYFCASSLEAGVGNEQFFGPGTRLTVL.

This clonotype was found a few times. This chain connects TRBV10-2 to TRBJ2-3; D not certain. Germline CDR1 reads WSHSY; CDR2 reads SAAADI. Trimming removed 3 bases from V and 1 base from J, with 14 bases in between. The CDR3 loop spans 16 amino acids. This chain's CDR3 is CASSDWHPAGTDTQYF. CDR3 coding DNA: TGCGCCAGCAGTGACTGGCACCCGGCGGGCACAGATACGCAGTATTTT.

This clonotype has a handful of counts. The CDR3 spells CASSFFPRDPYNEQFF. CDR3 nucleotide sequence: TGTGCCAGCAGCTTTTTTCCCCGGGACCCCTACAATGAGCAGTTCTTC. The chain links TRBV7-9 to TRBJ2-1; D assignment may be TRBD1 or TRBD2 (5 bases each). V was cut by 3 bases and J by 2 bases, with 14 bases left in between. Looked up from germline, CDR1 is SEHNR and CDR2 is FQNEAQ (reference sequence). The CDR3 totals 16 residues.

To note about this clonotype: A much larger clone lies a single base off, so this may be a read error. This chain uses TRBV11-2 with TRBJ2-2, with D possibly matching TRBD1 (8 bases). The germline V gene has CDR1 SGHAT and CDR2 FQNNGV. CDR3 length: 16 amino acids. V lost 6 bases and J 4 bases, leaving 18 bases between the germline ends. The CDR3 protein is CASRLYRGGGTGELFF. CDR3 nucleotide sequence: TGTGCCAGCAGATTATACAGGGGGGGTGGCACCGGGGAGCTGTTTTTT.

V usage is TRBV10-3 and J usage is TRBJ1-6, with 8 bases matching TRBD1. The CDR3 has 13 residues. Looked up from germline, CDR1 is ENHRY and CDR2 is SYGVKD. J lost 10 bases, V lost 6 bases, and 5 bases had no gene match. CDR3 nucleotide sequence: TGTGCCATCAGAGATGACAGGGGATCACCCCTCCACTTT. This gives the protein CAIRDDRGSPLHF.

The chain links TRBV27 to TRBJ2-1; the D is unclear. CDR1 and CDR2 (germline): MNHEY, SMNVEV (reference sequence). The CDR3 is 16 residues long. The germline V and J ends were trimmed by 1 base and 2 bases, with 12 bases remaining between them. CDR3 DNA sequence: TGTGCCAGCAGTTTATTAAGAGGAAGAGCCTACAATGAGCAGTTCTTC. It specifies CASSLLRGRAYNEQFF.

This clonotype was detected only a few times. The rearrangement uses TRBV6-2 or TRBV6-3 and TRBJ2-1; 8 nucleotides line up with TRBD1. With 4 bases clipped from V and 3 bases from J, the junction kept 2 bases outside the gene matches. The CDR3 is 14 amino acids. From germline, CDR1 is MNHEY and CDR2 SVGEGT. This CDR3 is CASSLQGVYNEQFF. The CDR3, as DNA: TGTGCCAGCAGTTTACAGGGGGTCTACAATGAGCAGTTCTTC.

This clonotype was found a few times. The chain employs TRBV20-1 and TRBJ2-3, with unresolved D. The germline V gene encodes CDR1 DFQATT and CDR2 SNEGSKA (reference sequence). V lost 5 bases, J lost 2 bases, and 17 bases lay in between. This CDR3 spans 15 amino acids. CDR3 DNA: TGCAGTGCTGCACCTCGGATGCCTAACACAGATACGCAGTATTTT. Translating it yields CSAAPRMPNTDTQYF.

The chain uses TRBV20-1 and TRBJ2-3, with 8 bases that match TRBD1. This CDR3 contains 14 residues. From germline, CDR1 is DFQATT and CDR2 SNEGSKA (reference sequence). V lost 5 bases and J lost 5; bases outside the gene matches: 9. The CDR3 loop is CSAAWTGKGDTQYF. In nucleotides, the CDR3 is TGCAGTGCTGCCTGGACAGGGAAAGGAGATACGCAGTATTTT.

In its sample, this clonotype was seen a few times. The rearrangement links TRBV7-9 to TRBJ2-1; D may be TRBD2 (5 bases). The germline V gene encodes CDR1 SEHNR and CDR2 FQNEAQ (reference sequence). V was shortened by 3 bases and J by 0 bases, with 15 bases between the two germline ends. The CDR3 totals 17 residues. The CDR3 DNA reads TGTGCCAGCAGCTTTAATGACTACTCCCGCTCCTACAATGAGCAGTTCTTC. Its protein is CASSFNDYSRSYNEQFF.

This clonotype appeared a few times. The rearrangement uses TRBV28 and TRBJ1-1, with D perhaps TRBD1 (6 bases). The CDR3 is made up of 13 amino acids. CDR1 MDHEN and CDR2 SYDVKM come from the germline V gene. The CDR3 DNA follows: TGTGCACGAGACAGGAATTTGGTCACTGAAGCTTTCTTT. Protein sequence: CARDRNLVTEAFF.

The V call is TRBV7-2, the J call TRBJ2-3, with 10 bases identical to TRBD2. V gave up 4 bases and J gave up 2 bases; unmatched junction bases: 9. The CDR3 is made up of 17 amino acids. Germline V gene lookup returns CDR1 SGHTA and CDR2 FQGNSA. The chain's CDR3 is CASSSQIGLAVTDTQYF. For the CDR3, the DNA is TGTGCCAGCAGCTCCCAAATAGGACTAGCGGTCACAGATACGCAGTATTTT.

The rearrangement joins TRBV5-4 to TRBJ2-7; 7 bases match TRBD2. The V gene end was trimmed by 2 bases and the J gene end by 5 bases; junction bases not matched to a gene: 7. This CDR3 is built from 14 residues. Germline loops: CDR1 SGHNT, CDR2 YYREEE (reference sequence). The CDR3 DNA follows: TGTGCCAGCAGCTTAGCGGGAAGAAGGGACGAGCAGTACTTC. Translation gives CASSLAGRRDEQYF.